Following are 15 T cell receptor beta chains from one sample sequenced in a study of vaccination effects on CD4 cells after COVID-19 (dated by TCRdb to between 2021 and 2022). After around 11 days of culture, CD4+ T cells were isolated with the EasySep CD4+ T cell isolation kit. Each participant received two doses of an mRNA SARS-CoV-2 vaccine, either BNT162b2 or mRNA-1273. These TCRs are of unknown antigen specificity. Library method: the immunoSEQ multiplex PCR assay. As stored in TCRdb, this immuneACCESS dataset retains in-frame rearrangements with V and J assigned. A fraction of the clones does not appear; measured against another copy, unresolved V genes explain less than half of the discrepancy, and the remainder lacks a known reason. The sample table holds tens of thousands of clones, of which roughly four fifths were seen once. More than 2% of the sample goes to the ten largest clones. The specimen was CD4+ T cells from PBMCs cultured without peptide, collected after COVID-19 vaccination. The receptors here all came from a human donor who received a COVID-19 vaccine.

CDR3 residues: CATSDLQGWDTQYF. Written as DNA, the CDR3 is TGTGCCACCAGTGATTTGCAGGGTTGGGATACGCAGTATTTT. The rearrangement links TRBV24-1 to TRBJ2-3, with a tentative D call TRBD1 (5 bases). Germline V gives CDR1 KGHDR, CDR2 SFDVKD. The CDR3 runs to 14 residues. V was trimmed by 0 bases and J by 6 bases, leaving 9 bases between them.

The CDR3 is CASSLGRTDTQYF. In nucleotides, the CDR3 is TGTGCCAGCAGCTTGGGTCGGACAGATACGCAGTATTTT. The V and J genes are TRBV5-5 and TRBJ2-3; no clear D gene. Deletions cut 0 bases from V and 3 bases from J, with 5 bases between. This CDR3 is built from 13 residues. The germline CDR1 and CDR2 sequences are SGHKS and YYEKEE (reference sequence).

This clone has only a few counts. The V call is TRBV7-3, the J call TRBJ1-2, with 10 bases that match TRBD1. There are 15 residues in the CDR3. CDR1 and CDR2 (germline): SGHTA, FQGTGA. V was clipped by 5 bases and J by 4 bases; unmatched bases: 7. The DNA for the CDR3 is TGTGCCAGCAGCAAGGGACAGGGGCCTATCTATGGCTACACCTTC. Translation gives CASSKGQGPIYGYTF.

The rearrangement uses TRBV9 and TRBJ1-2; tentative D call: TRBD1 (6 bases). Germline assignment: CDR1 SGDLS and CDR2 YYNGEE. Trimming pared 3 bases from V and 2 bases from J, leaving 11 bases between. CDR3 length: 14 amino acids. CDR3 loop: CASSEGGSNYGYTF. As DNA, the CDR3 is TGTGCCAGCAGCGAGGGGGGTTCAAACTATGGCTACACCTTC.

This clone is classed as medium-sized (0.01 to 0.1%). The chain couples TRBV5-5 to TRBJ2-2; D unclear. CDR3 length equals 16 residues. Trimming took off 3 bases at V and 2 bases at J, with 14 bases between the two ends. CDR1 and CDR2 (germline): SGHKS, YYEKEE (reference sequence). The CDR3 coding sequence is TGTGCCAGCAGCTCCCCGGCACAGATAAACACCGGGGAGCTGTTTTTT. Amino acids: CASSSPAQINTGELFF.

The J gene is TRBJ1-5, the V gene TRBV18; D remains unclear. Trimming cost V 3 bases and J 6 bases, with 15 bases left between them. The CDR3 covers 15 residues. Germline V CDR1 and CDR2: KGHSH, LQKENI. Here the CDR3 reads CASSPTGPGGQPQHF. The CDR3 coding sequence is TGTGCCAGCTCACCTACGGGTCCCGGAGGTCAGCCCCAGCATTTT.

This chain connects TRBV5-4 to TRBJ2-1; TRBD1 agrees at 9 bases. Trimming took 4 bases from V and 4 from J; bases not matched to a gene: 9. In germline, CDR1 is SGHNT, CDR2 YYREEE (reference sequence). This CDR3 comprises 16 residues. CDR3 in amino acids: CASSHGGQGGYNEQFF. The CDR3 DNA sequence: TGTGCCAGCAGCCACGGGGGACAGGGAGGATACAATGAGCAGTTCTTC.

The chain employs TRBV14 and TRBJ1-2; perhaps TRBD1 as D (5 bases). The CDR3 runs to 12 residues. Germline loops: CDR1 SGHDN, CDR2 FVKESK. V shed 4 bases and J shed 4 bases, with 7 bases lying between them. Here the CDR3 reads CASSRQGYGYTF. The CDR3 nucleotides are TGTGCCAGCAGCCGTCAGGGCTATGGCTACACCTTC.

This sequence joins TRBV6-1 and TRBJ1-6; 8 positions match TRBD1. CDR3 length: 16 amino acids. The V and J ends lost 3 bases and 8 bases, in that order; junction bases with no gene match: 9. Germline V gene data show CDR1 as MNHNS and CDR2 as SASEGT. The CDR3 DNA follows: TGTGCCAGCAGTGAGGGGACAGGCCGGAGGTATTCACCCCTCCACTTT. Translation: CASSEGTGRRYSPLHF.

This clone has just a few counts. The V and J genes are TRBV6-1 and TRBJ1-2; TRBD1 aligns across 10 bases. Germline V gene sequence: CDR1 MNHNS, CDR2 SASEGT. V shed 0 bases, J shed 8 bases, and the junction held 6 bases outside the gene matches. The CDR3 spans 15 residues. CDR3 bases: TGTGCCAGCAGTGAAGCGAGGGACAGGGGTAGGGGCTACACCTTC. Protein product: CASSEARDRGRGYTF.

The rearrangement links TRBV12-3 or TRBV12-4 to TRBJ2-2; D gene unclear. V gave up 10 bases and J gave up 8 bases, with 14 bases separating them. The CDR3 has 12 residues. The DNA of the CDR3 is TGTGCCACTACTCAGCGTACGGGGGAGCTGTTTTTT. This sequence encodes CATTQRTGELFF.

The chain employs TRBV27 and TRBJ1-5; TRBD1 matches at 8 bases. The CDR3 is 15 amino acids. Germline V gene data show CDR1 as MNHEY and CDR2 as SMNVEV (reference sequence). V shed 5 bases and J 0 bases; nucleotides not matched to a gene: 3. Written as DNA, the CDR3 is TGTGCCAGCAGTGACAGGGGACTTAGCAATCAGCCCCAGCATTTT. Amino acids: CASSDRGLSNQPQHF.

This sequence joins TRBV7-8 and TRBJ2-7; D is perhaps TRBD2 (5 bases). Germline CDR1 and CDR2: SGHVS and FQNEAQ. Trimming cost V 7 bases and J 5 bases, with 21 bases left between them. This CDR3 comprises 15 residues. The chain's CDR3 is CASNPGPASPNEQYV. As DNA, the CDR3 is TGTGCCAGCAACCCAGGTCCGGCTAGCCCAAACGAGCAGTACGTC.

The genes are TRBV7-9 and TRBJ1-1; D is ambiguous. The CDR3 runs 13 residues. Between the trimmed V and J ends, which lost 5 bases and 0 bases, there was a span of 7 bases. In germline, CDR1 is SEHNR, CDR2 FQNEAQ (reference sequence). CDR3 region: CASSQSVNTEAFF. The CDR3 nucleotides read TGTGCCAGCAGCCAGTCGGTGAACACTGAAGCTTTCTTT.

This clone was counted a few times. The chain links TRBV4-1 to TRBJ2-3; 8 bases are a match to TRBD2. V lost 0 bases and J lost 2; bases outside the gene matches: 16. CDR3 size: 20 residues. Per the germline V gene, CDR1 is MGHRA and CDR2 is YSYEKL. CDR3 coding DNA: TGCGCCAGCAGCCAAGATTGGCGTTTGCTTGGGCGGGGGGACACAGATACGCAGTATTTT. Residues: CASSQDWRLLGRGDTDTQYF.